This T cell receptor (beta chain) comes out of a study of cytomegalovirus exposure and HLA in healthy donors (dated by TCRdb to the late 2010s). Regarding the research as a whole: In an earlier analysis of under 750 of the donors, 276 Gb of sequence data and 117 million unique TCR beta sequences from about 179 million T cells were reported. Around 300 gigabases of sequencing data and around 87 million unique TCR sequences were included in an early release covering about 620 HLA-typed donors. Of the 300 to 500 genotyped donors, approximately 81% were placed in the genetic ancestry cluster associated with self-reported Caucasian donors. The study aimed to test whether cataloging public T cell receptors could reveal signatures of past pathogen exposure. The T cell repertoires of several hundred subjects were profiled by immunosequencing and related to cytomegalovirus serostatus. Besides the first cohort of hundreds of subjects, a separate validation cohort made up of over 100 different subjects was used. High-throughput TCR immunosequencing, statistical association of individual TCRs with disease status, and machine learning were combined to predict cytomegalovirus infection status. To study patterns of TCR occurrence, a later analysis re-analyzed previously published TCR beta repertoires from more than 550 donors and added high-resolution HLA genotyping. In the later analysis, no new phenotypic data were used to find candidate immune exposures; instead, reliance was placed on TCR beta sequences and their occurrence across donors. In an earlier analysis of 550 to 700 of the donors, high-throughput TCR beta sequencing was used to judge whether each TCR beta V gene segment behaved as functional or pseudogenic. Donor age, sex, ethnicity and CMV serostatus were compiled together with the repertoire data. A later genetic analysis used genome-wide SNP genotypes for 398 of the 666 donors, treating that subset as a discovery cohort. Every repertoire in the discovery cohort had been generated on one and the same sequencing platform. HLA typing included class I and class II loci at four-digit resolution. The number of typed donors differed by locus: roughly 629-640 for A, B, C, DRB1 and DQB1; 522 for DQA1; approximately 600 for DPA1; and around 470 for DPB1. About five DR-DQ haplotypes were handled as single units for association and clustering because linkage in the cohort was strong. Among some 410 genotyped donors of the cohort, an average of approximately 200,000 unique TCR beta nucleotide sequences was sequenced per donor, of which 15% to 20% were non-productive.

This clone was counted between two and nine times. It has no known antigen specificity. Base qualities are not recorded, but no much larger clone differs from it by a single base. In total, 500 to 700 healthy bone marrow donors made up the cohort. All cohort members were sampled while nominally healthy, although unrecorded immune exposures were likely present. The donor tested CMV seropositive, placing the donor among the approximately 290 seropositive members of the cohort. Every donor gave a peripheral blood sample, and the peripheral blood mononuclear cells from that sample were used for TCR beta sequencing. Genomic DNA extraction from the blood cell samples was performed with the Qiagen DNeasy Blood Extraction Kit. Taken from cysteine to phenylalanine, the CDR3 has 15 residues. CDR3 DNA is the only sequence kept; it has 45 bases, read in frame from the first base. In the germline V gene (reference sequence), CDR1 corresponds to SGHNT and CDR2 to YYREEE. The trim is 0 bases for V and 2 bases for J, with a gap of 8 bases between the germline ends.

The investigation overall reported the following: Across donors, most TCR sequences were observed very rarely, whereas some public TCRs were present in many individuals. According to a later analysis, TCR association rates differed among HLA loci, with DRB1 alleles showing the most associated TCRs and HLA-C alleles showing the fewest. A later analysis found that HLA-associated TCR beta chains were more clonally expanded and had lower generation probabilities than equally common non-associated chains. A total of some 180 TCR beta chains were listed by the study as associated with cytomegalovirus. Because counts were too low, seventeen rarely observed V segments, including chromosome 9 orphons, were excluded from the earlier analysis of under 650 of the donors. Specific HLA alleles were associated with 15,000 to 20,000 TCR beta sequences at a false discovery rate of 0.05 in a later analysis. CMV serostatus was the only immune exposure information available for the cohort. Presence/absence analyses assumed roughly uniform sequencing depth across donors, an assumption that may not hold. Broadly in line with IMGT annotations, most TCR beta V segments showed up in productive rearrangements about 87% or about 30% of the time in an earlier analysis of 450 to 600 of the donors. In vitro tests confirmed that a few of the cytomegalovirus-associated TCR beta chains recognize cytomegalovirus antigens. Strong co-occurrence of HLA alleles, especially DR and DQ, made assigning TCR associations to individual alleles difficult. A later analysis found that most CMV-associated TCR beta chains appeared HLA-restricted, with HLA associations seemingly driven largely by CMV exposure. It was suggested by the authors that the approach could potentially be generalized to other disease states and immunological phenotypes. An association between a missense DCLRE1C variant and V-gene and J-gene trimming of TCR beta chains was found in a later genetic analysis and replicated in an independent cohort. Cytomegalovirus status was reported to be diagnosed by the classifier with high specificity and sensitivity in both the original and validation cohorts. Linkage disequilibrium might explain the correlated functional status among segregating V segments, but an unknown experimental factor could not be ruled out. In a later genetic analysis, fewer N-insertions in productive TCRs were reported among donors in an Asian-associated ancestry cluster than the approximately 670-donor mean. In a later analysis, several top co-occurrence clusters were reported to appear linked to parvovirus B19, influenza, CMV and Epstein-Barr virus. HLA typing was unavailable for some donors at each locus, so association tests used only the typed subset. Because the 87-base-pair reads could not distinguish some IMGT-functional V segments, including TRBV6-2 and TRBV6-3, those segments were excluded. A further reported finding was that TCR beta sequences accurately predicted the HLA-A and HLA-B alleles for most subjects in the first cohort. The cohort was sequenced for TCR beta chains only, and without alpha or paired-chain data the features that could be detected were limited. The sequencing pipeline was judged likely to have produced a cluster of highly shared sequence variants as a technical artifact.

Library preparation was by the immunoSEQ multiplex PCR assay. For the multiplex PCR, a mixture combining 60 forward primers for TCR Vbeta segments and 13 reverse primers for TCR Jbeta segments was used. The CDR3 region of rearranged TCR beta genes was amplified from genomic DNA by a multiplex PCR assay. Amplified TCR beta libraries were sequenced as 87-base-pair reads on the Illumina HiSeq System. Regarding the original processing steps: Across the 500 to 850 repertoires, a later analysis counted some 80 million unique TCR beta chains, some 11 million of which were shared by at least two donors. A nearest-neighbor algorithm error-corrected the raw reads and collapsed the reads into unique sequences, merging closely related sequences to remove PCR and sequencing errors. CDR3 sequences were aligned to IMGT reference sequences to assign V, D and J gene segments. Each retained sequence needed at least a six-nucleotide match to both a V gene segment and a J gene segment. A rearrangement counted as productive if the CDR3 had no stop codons and remained in frame with V and J, and every other rearrangement counted as non-productive. CDR3 was defined by IMGT convention, running from the second conserved V-encoded cysteine to the conserved J-encoded phenylalanine. The earlier analysis of 587 of the donors excluded sequences that lacked an unambiguous match to a single V gene segment. An earlier analysis of 587 of the donors classified V segments as functional when productive rearrangements were above 56.7% and as segregating when the standard deviation between donors was above 5%. A statistical classification framework was built to diagnose cytomegalovirus status from the catalog of TCR beta chain sequences. A later analysis assigned V and J genes by comparing TCR nucleotide sequences with IMGT/GENE-DB human TR gene sequences. Using the TCRdist pipeline, a later analysis assigned CDR3 sequences along with most-parsimonious VDJ recombination scenarios. In a later analysis, every TCR beta chain was defined by the combination of its CDR3 amino acid sequence and its V-gene family, and reads without a unique V-gene family were dropped. A later analysis removed nearly 600 highly shared, low-generation-probability nucleotide sequences to deal with suspected cross-contamination and a sequencing artifact. In a later analysis, a clonal expansion index for each public chain was calculated from normalized within-repertoire ranks of inferred template counts. Generation probabilities in a later analysis came from a VDJ recombination model fitted to out-of-frame rearrangements, and those results were checked against IGoR. Hypergeometric tests were used in a later analysis to score TCR-TCR, TCR-HLA and TCR-CMV co-occurrence, with a repertoire-size bias correction applied to the TCR pairs. To estimate false discovery rates, a later analysis permuted the HLA or CMV assignments 20 times. A later analysis grouped co-occurring TCRs with DBSCAN, adding TCRdist sequence similarity when clustering within HLA-allele-positive subsets. Repertoires with fewer than 30,000 or more than 120,000 public chains, plus five repertoires with anomalous nucleotide sharing, were excluded from co-occurrence clustering. TCRdb re-hosts the immuneACCESS table, in-frame sequences only. Its copies lack some clones; in the studies checked, an unresolved V gene accounts for under half of them, and the cause for the rest is not known. V and J calls and clone size are as listed in that table; D and trimming were resolved from the DNA. For this sample the table gives about 120,000 clones, of which around 70% were detected only once. The ten largest clonotypes hold around 3.9% of the sample.

The receptor comes from a woman between 40 and 55 years old in good health and CMV-seropositive. The sequenced material came from PBMCs. This chain is built from TRBV5-4 and TRBJ1-4; a tentative D match to TRBD1 spans 6 bases. CDR3 reads: CASSLGTDTNEKLFF. The nucleotide sequence is TGTGCCAGCAGCTTGGGGACAGATACTAATGAAAAACTGTTTTTT.